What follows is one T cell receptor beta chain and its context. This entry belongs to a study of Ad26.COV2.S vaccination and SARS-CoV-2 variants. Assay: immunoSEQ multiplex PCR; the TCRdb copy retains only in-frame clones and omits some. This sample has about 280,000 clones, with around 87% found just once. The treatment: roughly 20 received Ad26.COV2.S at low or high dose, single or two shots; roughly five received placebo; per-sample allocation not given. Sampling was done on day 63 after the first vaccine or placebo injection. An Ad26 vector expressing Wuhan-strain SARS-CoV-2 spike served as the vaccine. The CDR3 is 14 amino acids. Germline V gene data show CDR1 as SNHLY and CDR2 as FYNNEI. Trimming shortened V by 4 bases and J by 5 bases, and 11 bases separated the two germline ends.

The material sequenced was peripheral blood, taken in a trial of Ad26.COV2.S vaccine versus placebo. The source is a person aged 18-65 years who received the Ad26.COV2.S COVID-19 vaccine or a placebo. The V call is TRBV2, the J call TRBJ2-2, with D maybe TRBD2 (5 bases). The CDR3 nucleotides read TGTGCCAGCAGTGTCGGGATTGGGACCGGGGAGCTGTTTTTT. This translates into CASSVGIGTGELFF.